This T cell receptor beta chain stems from a study of naive and memory T cell subsets. Comment on this clonotype: The antigen is not known.

Study-wide results and caveats: A few larger clonotypes appeared in naive repertoires, especially CD8, possibly memory cells re-expressing CD45RA. No ground truth validated the naive and memory repertoire findings.

Two oligonucleotides, mixed equimolar, formed the beta constant-region primer covering TRBC1 and TRBC2. Ligated cDNA was amplified by four rounds of PCR with nested alpha and beta constant-region primers and SP2. One entry per CDR3 protein results from TCRdb running MiXCR on the UMI-ligation and nested PCR reads. The table shows 150,000 or so distinct CDR3 sequences, with 22% occurring only once. There are 14 residues in the CDR3. J gave up 0 bases and V 4 bases, and 4 bases lay outside the gene matches. From germline, CDR1 is DFQATT and CDR2 SNEGSKA (reference sequence). The sample comprised naive CD4+ T cells from blood. This sequence originates from a human donor in good health. The chain couples TRBV20-1 to TRBJ1-1; TRBD1 matches 8 bases. CDR3 sequence reads: CSAKDRAMNTEAFF. The CDR3 region has the DNA TGCAGTGCTAAGGACAGGGCCATGAACACTGAAGCTTTCTTT.